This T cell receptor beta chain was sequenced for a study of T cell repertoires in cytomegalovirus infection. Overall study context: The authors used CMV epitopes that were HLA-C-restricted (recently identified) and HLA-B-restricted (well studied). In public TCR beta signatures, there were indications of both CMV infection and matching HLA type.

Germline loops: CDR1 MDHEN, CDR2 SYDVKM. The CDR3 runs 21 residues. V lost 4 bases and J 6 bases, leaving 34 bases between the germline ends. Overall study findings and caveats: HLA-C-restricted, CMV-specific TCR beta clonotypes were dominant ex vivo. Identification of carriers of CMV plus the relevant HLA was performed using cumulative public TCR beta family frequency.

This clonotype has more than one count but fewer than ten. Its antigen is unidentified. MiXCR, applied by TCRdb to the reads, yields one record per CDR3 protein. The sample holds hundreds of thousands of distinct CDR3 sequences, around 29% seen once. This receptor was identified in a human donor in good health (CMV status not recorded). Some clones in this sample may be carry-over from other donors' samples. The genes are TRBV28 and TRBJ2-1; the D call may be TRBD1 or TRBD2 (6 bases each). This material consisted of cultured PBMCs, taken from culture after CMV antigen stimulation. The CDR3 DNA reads TGTGCCAGCAGTTCCACCAGGGGTGTCACCGGGGGACTCGGAACATCCAATGAGCAGTTCTTC. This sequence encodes CASSSTRGVTGGLGTSNEQFF.